A selection of T cell receptor beta chains follows, all from one sample in a study of CD8 T cells in ankylosing spondylitis. MiXCR, applied by TCRdb to the 5' RACE reads, yields one record per CDR3 protein. The table lists around 490,000 distinct CDR3 sequences, 5.3% of them singletons, with around 3.5% in the top ten. Sequencing used blood, either unsorted or a sorted T cell fraction (not recorded which). The receptors come from a male donor with ankylosing spondylitis. CDR3s include the opening cysteine and the closing phenylalanine or tryptophan. D genes are given only for firm matches. Clone sizes are given selectively: once, few, many, or a class where the clone is expanded.

cdr3_nt,cdr3_aa,v_call,d_call,j_call,clone_size
TGCAGCGTTGAAGTGAAACAAGAGACCCAGTACTTC,CSVEVKQETQYF,TRBV29-1,NA,TRBJ2-5,many
TGCAGTGCCGGACAGGGGCTGTCACCCCTCCACTTT,CSAGQGLSPLHF,TRBV20-1,TRBD1,TRBJ1-6,NA
TGCGCCAGCAGACCCGAACAGGGATGGGAGACCCAGTACTTC,CASRPEQGWETQYF,TRBV5-1,NA,TRBJ2-5,many
TGTGCCAGCAGCCTCCGGACTTCACCCTACAATGAGCAGTTCTTC,CASSLRTSPYNEQFF,TRBV11-1,NA,TRBJ2-1,many
TGTGCCAGCAGTTACGGACCGGGACAAGGGGAGCTGTTTTTT,CASSYGPGQGELFF,TRBV6-5,NA,TRBJ2-2,NA
TGCGCCAGCAGCTTGGCAGGGTCGGAGACCCAGTACTTC,CASSLAGSETQYF,TRBV5-1,NA,TRBJ2-5,many
TGTGCCAGCAGCTTTGGCGAAGGGACCGGGGAGCTGTTTTTT,CASSFGEGTGELFF,TRBV5-6,NA,TRBJ2-2,many
TGTGCCAGCAGCTTGCTAGGGGCGGGCGAGACCCAGTACTTC,CASSLLGAGETQYF,TRBV5-5,NA,TRBJ2-5,many
TGTGCCAGCAGCTTAGGACCCAGGGCAAATTCACCCCTCCACTTT,CASSLGPRANSPLHF,TRBV7-2,NA,TRBJ1-6,many
TGTGCCAGCAGTTTCCTGGGACTAGCGGTCGAGGAGTTCTTC,CASSFLGLAVEEFF,TRBV28,TRBD2,TRBJ2-1,NA
TGTGCCAGCACGCACCGGGACTACTACAATGAGCAGTTCTTC,CASTHRDYYNEQFF,TRBV7-9,TRBD2,TRBJ2-1,many
TGTGCCAGCAGCGTAGAACCCTCCCCTGTGAACACTGAAGCTTTCTTT,CASSVEPSPVNTEAFF,TRBV9,NA,TRBJ1-1,NA
TGTGCCAGCAGCGTAAGCAGGGGCACTGAAGCTTTCTTT,CASSVSRGTEAFF,TRBV9,NA,TRBJ1-1,many
TGTGCCAGCAGCTTAGGGCAGGGATGGAACACTGAAGCTTTCTTT,CASSLGQGWNTEAFF,TRBV7-2,NA,TRBJ1-1,many
TGCGCCAGCAGCAGCTCGTCAGTCACCGGGGAGCTGTTTTTT,CASSSSSVTGELFF,TRBV5-1,NA,TRBJ2-2,once
TGTGCCACCAGTGATTCTAGGAATTCACCCCTCCACTTT,CATSDSRNSPLHF,TRBV24-1,NA,TRBJ1-6,many
TGCGCCAGCAGCCTTATAGCGGTACCAGATACGCAGTATTTT,CASSLIAVPDTQYF,TRBV5-1,NA,TRBJ2-3,many
TGTGCCAGCAGTTACTCGAGAAATGAGCAGTTCTTC,CASSYSRNEQFF,TRBV6-2/TRBV6-3,NA,TRBJ2-1,many
TGTGCCAGCGGTCGGGACACCAGCTACGAGCAGTACTTC,CASGRDTSYEQYF,TRBV4-2,NA,TRBJ2-7,many
TGTGCCACCAGCAGCCAGGGTTTGGATCAGCCCCAGCATTTT,CATSSQGLDQPQHF,TRBV15,NA,TRBJ1-5,many
TGTGCCAGCAGTCACGGACAGGGGAAGTCCATCGTAGAGACCCAGTACTTC,CASSHGQGKSIVETQYF,TRBV28,TRBD1,TRBJ2-5,NA
TGCGCCAGCAGCCAAGGGACGAGGGAAGAGACCCAGTACTTC,CASSQGTREETQYF,TRBV4-1,NA,TRBJ2-5,many
TGTGCCACCAGTGATGCGGGGTACGAGCAGTACTTC,CATSDAGYEQYF,TRBV24-1,NA,TRBJ2-7,many
TGCAGCGTCAGGACAGATAACTATGGCTACACCTTC,CSVRTDNYGYTF,TRBV29-1,NA,TRBJ1-2,many
TGTGCCAGCAGCTGGTGGCCAAATAATGAAAAACTGTTTTTT,CASSWWPNNEKLFF,TRBV7-9,NA,TRBJ1-4,many